This TCR beta chain is from a study of blood T cell repertoires in COVID-19. Across the study: Sources were T cells, B-cell-depleted T cells, or PBMCs; the material itself was cDNA or gDNA.

Some clones are missing from TCRdb's copy, which holds only in-frame ones; the method was immunoSEQ multiplex PCR. The sample includes some 530,000 clones, 70% to 90% of them seen just once. CDR3 length: 18 residues. With 2 bases clipped from V and 4 bases from J, the junction kept 7 bases outside the gene matches. Germline CDR1 reads KGHSH; CDR2 reads LQKENI. This TCR derives from a human donor in a cohort sampled during active COVID-19. The source material was peripheral blood. The rearrangement uses TRBV18 and TRBJ2-2; 13 bases are a match to TRBD2. CDR3: CASSPTSGRALITGELFF. CDR3 bases: TGTGCCAGCTCACCAACTAGCGGGAGGGCTCTTATCACCGGGGAGCTGTTTTTT.